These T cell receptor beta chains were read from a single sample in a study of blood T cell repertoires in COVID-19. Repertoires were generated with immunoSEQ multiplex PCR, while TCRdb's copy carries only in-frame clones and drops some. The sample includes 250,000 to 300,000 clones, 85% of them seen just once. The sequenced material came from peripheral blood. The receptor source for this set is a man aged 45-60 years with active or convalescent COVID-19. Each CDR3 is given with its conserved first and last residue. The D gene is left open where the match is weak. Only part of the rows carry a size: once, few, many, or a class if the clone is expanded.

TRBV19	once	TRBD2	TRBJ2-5	TGTGCCAGTAGTAGGCGGGAGAAGCCGGAGACCCAGTACTTC	CASSRREKPETQYF
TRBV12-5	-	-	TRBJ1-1	TGTGCTAGTGGTTCAAATCCTTTCTTT	CASGSNPFF
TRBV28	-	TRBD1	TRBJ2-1	TGTGCCAGCATCCAAGGGGGCCAGCACAATGAGCAGTTCTTC	CASIQGGQHNEQFF
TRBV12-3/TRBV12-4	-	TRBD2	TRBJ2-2	TGTGCCAGCGGGACTATGAACACCGGGGAGCTGTTTTTT	CASGTMNTGELFF
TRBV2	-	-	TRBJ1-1	TGTGCCAGCAGTGAATCCGGAATGGGAAGGGGTTTGAAAGCTTTCTTT	CASSESGMGRGLKAFF
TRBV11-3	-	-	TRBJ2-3	TGTGCCAGCAGCTTGGGGTTCACAGGGAAGCAGTATTTT	CASSLGFTGKQYF
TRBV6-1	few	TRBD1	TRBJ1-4	TGTGCCAGCAGTGAAACGGGACAGCTAACTAATGAAAAACTGTTTTTT	CASSETGQLTNEKLFF
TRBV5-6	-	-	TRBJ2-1	TGTGCCAGCAGCTTTAGTACCTATGAGCAGTTCTTC	CASSFSTYEQFF
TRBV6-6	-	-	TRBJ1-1	TGTGCCAGCAGTTACCCCGGGGGTGGGAACACTGAAGCTTTCTTT	CASSYPGGGNTEAFF
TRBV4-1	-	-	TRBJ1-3	TGCGCCAGCAGCCAAGGGGCGAGGGACAAGGGAAACACCATATATTTT	CASSQGARDKGNTIYF
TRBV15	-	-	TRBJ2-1	TGTGCCACCAGCGAAGCCGCCATCTACAATGAGCAGTTCTTC	CATSEAAIYNEQFF
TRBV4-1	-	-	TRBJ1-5	TGCGCCAGCAGCCAAGATCGGCAGGGGAGACAGCCCCAGCATTTT	CASSQDRQGRQPQHF
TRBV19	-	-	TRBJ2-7	TGTGCCAGTAGCCCGGTATTTAGCTCCTACGAGCAGTACTTC	CASSPVFSSYEQYF
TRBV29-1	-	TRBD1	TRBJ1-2	TGCAGCGTACAAGCGGACAGGGCGAATGGCTACACCTTC	CSVQADRANGYTF
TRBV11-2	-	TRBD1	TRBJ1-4	TGTGCCAGCACCCCTCAGGGGGCTAATGAAAAACTGTTTTTT	CASTPQGANEKLFF
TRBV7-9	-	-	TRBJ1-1	TGTGCCAGCAGCCCAGGGAGTGGAGGGGTGAACACTGAAGCTTTCTTT	CASSPGSGGVNTEAFF
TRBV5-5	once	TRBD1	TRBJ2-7	TGTGCCAGCAGCCAGGGGGACAGGAGATTTAGAGAGCAGTACTTC	CASSQGDRRFREQYF
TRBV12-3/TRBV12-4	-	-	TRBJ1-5	TGTGCCAGCAGCTATTCTTCCAATCAGCCCCAGCATTTT	CASSYSSNQPQHF
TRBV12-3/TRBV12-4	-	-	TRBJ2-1	TGTGCCAGCAGTCCCAATGGGCACAATGAGCAGTTCTTC	CASSPNGHNEQFF
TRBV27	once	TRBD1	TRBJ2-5	TGTGCCAGCAGTCCTAGGGGGCCCCCGGAGACCCAGTACTTC	CASSPRGPPETQYF
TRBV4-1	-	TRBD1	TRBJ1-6	TGCGCCAGCAGCCAAGTCCCCGGGACAGAAACTACCTCACCCCTCCACTTT	CASSQVPGTETTSPLHF
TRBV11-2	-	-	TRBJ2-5	TGTGCCAGCAGCTTTACAGCCTTGCAAGAGACCCAGTACTTC	CASSFTALQETQYF
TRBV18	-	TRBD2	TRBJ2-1	TGTGCCAGCTCACCCATAGCGGGAGTCTCCTACAATGAGCAGTTCTTC	CASSPIAGVSYNEQFF
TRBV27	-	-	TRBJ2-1	TGTGCCAGCAGTTTATCCAGCTACAATGAGCAGTTCTTC	CASSLSSYNEQFF
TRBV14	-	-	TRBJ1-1	TGTGCCAGCAGCCCGGACTGGGCGGGGGTGAGAGCTGAAGCTTTCTTT	CASSPDWAGVRAEAFF
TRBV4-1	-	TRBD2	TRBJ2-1	TGCGCCAGCAGCTTGGGACTAACGAATTACAATGAGCAGTTCTTC	CASSLGLTNYNEQFF
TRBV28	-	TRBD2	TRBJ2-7	TGTGCCAGCAGTCTAACAGCGGGAGTGGCGTCCTACGAGCAGTACTTC	CASSLTAGVASYEQYF
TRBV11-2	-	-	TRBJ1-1	TGTGCCAGCAGCTTAGGAGGCCTAGAAGCTTTCTTT	CASSLGGLEAFF
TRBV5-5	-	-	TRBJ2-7	TGTGCCAGCAGCTTGGCCGGGGTCTTAAGCTCCTACGAGCAGTACTTC	CASSLAGVLSSYEQYF
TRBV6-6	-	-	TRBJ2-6	TGTGCCAGCAGTCCCCGCCCCGTGCGGTCTGGGGCCAACGTCCTGACTTTC	CASSPRPVRSGANVLTF
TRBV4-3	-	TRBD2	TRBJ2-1	TGCGCCAGCAGCCCCGGGGACTATCACAATGAGCAGTTCTTC	CASSPGDYHNEQFF
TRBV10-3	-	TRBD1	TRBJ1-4	TGTGCCATCAGCAGACAGGGGAATGAAAAACTGTTTTTT	CAISRQGNEKLFF
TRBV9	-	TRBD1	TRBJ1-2	TGTGCCAGCAGCGCGACAGGGGATAACTATGGCTACACCTTC	CASSATGDNYGYTF
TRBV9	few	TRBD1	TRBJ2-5	TGTGCCAGCAGCCTTGGGACAGGTCAAGAGACCCAGTACTTC	CASSLGTGQETQYF
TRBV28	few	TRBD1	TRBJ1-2	TGTGCCAGCAGTGGGTCGACCCCGGGACAGGGCCAAGCTAACTATGGCTACACCTTC	CASSGSTPGQGQANYGYTF